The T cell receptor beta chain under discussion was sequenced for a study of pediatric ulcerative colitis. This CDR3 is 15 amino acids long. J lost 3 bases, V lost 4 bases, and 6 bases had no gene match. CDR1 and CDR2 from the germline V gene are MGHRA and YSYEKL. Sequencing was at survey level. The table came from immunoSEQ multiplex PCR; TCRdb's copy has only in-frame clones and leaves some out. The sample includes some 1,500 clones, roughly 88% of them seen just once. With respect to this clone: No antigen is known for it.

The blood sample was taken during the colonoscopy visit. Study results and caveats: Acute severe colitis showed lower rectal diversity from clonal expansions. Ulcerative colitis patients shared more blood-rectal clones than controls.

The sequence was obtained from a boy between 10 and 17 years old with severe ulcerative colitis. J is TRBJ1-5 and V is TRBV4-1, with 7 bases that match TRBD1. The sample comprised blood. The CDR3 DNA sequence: TGCGCCAGCAGCCTCACCAGGGGGAACAATCAGCCCCAGCATTTT. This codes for CASSLTRGNNQPQHF.